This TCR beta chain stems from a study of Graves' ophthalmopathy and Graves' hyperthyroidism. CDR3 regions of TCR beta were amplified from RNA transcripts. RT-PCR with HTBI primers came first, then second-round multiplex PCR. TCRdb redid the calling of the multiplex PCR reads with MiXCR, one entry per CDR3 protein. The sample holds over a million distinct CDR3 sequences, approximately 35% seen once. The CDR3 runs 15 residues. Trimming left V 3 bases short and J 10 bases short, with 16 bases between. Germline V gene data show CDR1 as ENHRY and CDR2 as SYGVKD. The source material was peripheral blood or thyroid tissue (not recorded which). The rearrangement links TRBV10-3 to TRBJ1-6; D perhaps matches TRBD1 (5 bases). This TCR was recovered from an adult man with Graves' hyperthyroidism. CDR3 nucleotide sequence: TGTGCCATCAGTGATGATTCGGGGGAAATGTCACCCCTCCACTTT. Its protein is CAISDDSGEMSPLHF.